A single sample is the source of the 20 T cell receptor beta chains below, sequenced in a study of early T cells in non-severe SARS-CoV-2 infection. MiXCR, applied by TCRdb to the 5' RACE reads, yields one record per CDR3 protein. The table includes about 64,000 distinct CDR3 sequences, less than 5% detected once. The sequencing input was whole blood. The receptor source for this set is an adult who was a healthcare worker with PCR-confirmed SARS-CoV-2 infection or an uninfected control (not recorded which).

This clonotype was counted at least ten times. The V and J genes are TRBV5-6 and TRBJ1-1, with unresolved D. The V end lost 1 base, the J end lost 2 bases, and 9 bases lay between the germline ends. Germline CDR1 and CDR2: SGHDT and YYEEEE. The CDR3 length is 14 residues. CDR3 bases: TGTGCCAGCAGCTTGCGGCGGCCAAACACTGAAGCTTTCTTT. Translated: CASSLRRPNTEAFF.

This clonotype has ten or more counts. This rearrangement joins TRBV6-5 to TRBJ2-3; TRBD2 matches at 11 bases. J was trimmed by 4 bases and V by 5 bases; bases with no gene match: 8. Germline CDR1 MNHEY, CDR2 SVGAGI. CDR3 size: 16 residues. CDR3 nucleotide sequence: TGTGCCAGCAGTCGATCTAGCGGGGGGTCCCCAGATACGCAGTATTTT. Translating gives CASSRSSGGSPDTQYF.

This clonotype was counted many times. V gene TRBV12-3 or TRBV12-4 combines with J gene TRBJ2-2; maybe TRBD2 (6 bases). Trimming took 6 bases from V and 3 from J, leaving 11 bases between them. The CDR3 runs to 14 residues. The DNA of the CDR3 is TGTGCCAGCAGGACCCGGGACTACACCGGGGAGCTGTTTTTT. Translating it yields CASRTRDYTGELFF.

The table lists this clonotype with a few counts. This chain connects TRBV4-3 to TRBJ2-7, with no clear D. V lost 1 base and J 4 bases, leaving 14 bases between the germline ends. Germline-derived CDR1 and CDR2 are LGHNA and YSLEER. This CDR3 comprises 15 residues. The CDR3 nucleotides are TGCGCCAGCAGCCAAGCTGCGGCAGAACAATACGAGCAGTACTTC. Its protein product is CASSQAAAEQYEQYF.

This clonotype occurred many times. The rearrangement joins TRBV10-2 to TRBJ2-7, with 15 nucleotides matching TRBD2. CDR3 length: 19 amino acids. Germline CDR1 and CDR2: WSHSY and SAAADI. Trimming cost V 4 bases and J 0 bases; bases outside gene matches: 10. CDR3 protein: CASSGRTSGRAQSSYEQYF. CDR3 nucleotide sequence: TGCGCCAGCAGTGGTAGGACTAGCGGGAGGGCCCAGAGCTCCTACGAGCAGTACTTC.

The V gene is TRBV7-3, the J gene TRBJ2-1; possible D gene TRBD1, 5 bases. Looked up from germline, CDR1 is SGHTA and CDR2 is FQGTGA. V lost 1 base and J 6 bases, leaving 10 bases between the germline ends. CDR3 length equals 14 residues. The DNA for the CDR3 is TGTGCCAGCAGCTTAAATGGACAAGTCAATGAGCAGTTCTTC. This translates into CASSLNGQVNEQFF.

This clonotype has more than one count but fewer than ten. The V call is TRBV2, the J call TRBJ2-7, with 7 bases fitting TRBD1. The V and J ends lost 0 bases and 7 bases, in that order; junction bases with no gene match: 3. The CDR3 length is 13 residues. Per germline, CDR1 SNHLY and CDR2 FYNNEI. The CDR3, as DNA: TGTGCCAGCAGTGAAGCTTCACAGGGGGAGCAGTACTTC. Amino acids: CASSEASQGEQYF.

This clonotype came up many times. The V and J genes are TRBV20-1 and TRBJ1-1; possibly TRBD1 for D (5 bases). Deletions cut 0 bases from V and 4 bases from J, with 18 bases between. The germline V gene encodes CDR1 DFQATT and CDR2 SNEGSKA (reference sequence). The CDR3 is 16 amino acids. The CDR3 coding sequence is TGCAGTGCTAGAGATACAGGAGGGCCCGGACGCACTGAAGCTTTCTTT. Translation gives CSARDTGGPGRTEAFF.

This clonotype was seen many times. The chain joins TRBV14 to TRBJ2-7; D may be TRBD1 (7 bases). Trimming removed 4 bases at V and 1 base at J, with 20 bases between. This CDR3 has 17 residues. Germline CDR1 is SGHDN and CDR2 is FVKESK. The CDR3 DNA sequence: TGTGCCAGCAGCCCACCCAGGGGGGCGGCCCGATCCTACGAGCAGTACTTC. It codes for CASSPPRGAARSYEQYF.

For this clonotype: This sequence may be a read error, since a much larger clone differs from it by one base. This rearrangement joins TRBV12-3 or TRBV12-4 to TRBJ1-2, with a possible D match to TRBD1 (5 bases). This CDR3 is built from 11 residues. The CDR3 loop reads CTSSQGTGYTF. The CDR3 DNA follows: TGTACCAGCAGCCAGGGAACCGGCTACACCTTC.

In its sample, this clonotype was seen many times. This sequence joins TRBV29-1 and TRBJ2-2; D might be TRBD2 (6 bases). Trimming stripped 4 bases from V and 0 bases from J, with 9 bases between. The CDR3 loop spans 14 amino acids. Germline V gene data show CDR1 as SQVTM and CDR2 as ANQGSEA. In DNA form, the CDR3 reads TGCAGCGTTGCGCGGGGTCCGAACACCGGGGAGCTGTTTTTT. This sequence encodes CSVARGPNTGELFF.

This clonotype was detected many times. V gene TRBV12-3 or TRBV12-4 combines with J gene TRBJ1-2, with D possibly matching TRBD1 (5 bases). V dropped 1 base and J dropped 5 bases, with 8 bases sitting between them. This CDR3 region has 13 residues. CDR3 in amino acids: CASSLEGEYGYTF. The CDR3 DNA reads TGTGCCAGCAGTTTAGAAGGGGAGTATGGCTACACCTTC.

In its sample, this clonotype was seen many times. This chain links TRBV3-1 with TRBJ1-4; D uncertain. V was cut by 1 base and J by 4 bases, with 7 bases left in between. Germline-derived CDR1 and CDR2 are LGHDT and YNNKEL (reference sequence). This CDR3 has 14 residues. The CDR3 loop reads CASSQGTVNEKLFF. The CDR3 DNA reads TGTGCCAGCAGCCAAGGGACTGTTAATGAAAAACTGTTTTTT.

The sample holds a few counts of this clonotype. V is TRBV7-9 and J is TRBJ1-2; TRBD1 agrees at 7 bases. Germline values: CDR1 SEHNR, CDR2 FQNEAQ (reference sequence). Trimming took 6 bases from V and 5 from J; bases not matched to a gene: 6. This CDR3 is built from 13 residues. CDR3 protein: CASRGTASYGYTF. CDR3 nucleotides: TGTGCCAGCAGGGGGACAGCCTCTTATGGCTACACCTTC. Based on the CDR3 plus reference TRBV7-9 and TRBJ1-2, the full variable domain is DTGVSQNPRHKITKRGQNVTFRCDPISEHNRLYWYRQTLGQGPEFLTYFQNEAQLEKSRLLSDRFSAERPKGSFSTLEIQRTEQGDSAMYLCASRGTASYGYTFGSGTRLTVV.

This clonotype occurred many times. The chain combines TRBV7-6 with TRBJ2-7; D is possibly TRBD1 or TRBD2 (5 bases each). This CDR3 has 13 amino acids. CDR1 is SGHVS and CDR2 is FNYEAQ in the germline V gene. Trimming stripped 5 bases from V and 5 bases from J, with 13 bases between. The chain's CDR3 is CASSQGPDNEQYF. CDR3 DNA sequence: TGTGCCAGCAGCCAGGGACCGGACAACGAGCAGTACTTC.

V is TRBV6-2 or TRBV6-3 and J is TRBJ2-3; possible D gene TRBD2, 5 bases. The V gene lost 6 bases and the J gene lost 3 bases, with 16 bases spanning the gap. The CDR3 is 15 amino acids. Germline CDR1 is MNHEY and CDR2 is SVGEGT. The CDR3 protein is CASRDERRTTDTQYF. The CDR3 bases are TGTGCCAGCAGAGACGAGCGGAGGACGACAGATACGCAGTATTTT.

This clonotype was observed many times. The J gene is TRBJ1-1, the V gene TRBV5-1, with a tentative D call TRBD1 (5 bases). This CDR3 contains 13 residues. V was shortened by 4 bases and J by 1 base, with 8 bases between the two germline ends. Germline CDR1 SGHRS, CDR2 YFSETQ. The CDR3 loop is CASSPRENTEAFF. CDR3 DNA sequence: TGCGCCAGCAGCCCCAGGGAGAACACTGAAGCTTTCTTT.

This clonotype came up many times. The chain recombines TRBV30 with TRBJ2-1; D not resolved. V was cut by 0 bases and J by 8 bases, with 5 bases left in between. This CDR3 is built from 11 residues. CDR1 GTSNPN and CDR2 SVGIG come from the germline V gene (reference sequence). CDR3 coding DNA: TGTGCCTGGAGTGTTGTTGATGAGCAGTTCTTC. Amino acid sequence: CAWSVVDEQFF.

At least ten counts were recorded for this clonotype. The V gene is TRBV5-1, the J gene TRBJ2-3; 7 positions match TRBD2. The length of the CDR3 is 14 residues. With V trimmed by 5 bases and J by 0 bases, 3 bases remained unmatched. Germline CDR1 reads SGHRS; CDR2 reads YFSETQ. Here the CDR3 reads CASRAGLSTDTQYF. CDR3 DNA sequence: TGCGCCAGCAGAGCGGGGCTTAGCACAGATACGCAGTATTTT. The complete variable domain, with remaining parts taken from reference TRBV5-1 and TRBJ2-3, reads KAGVTQTPRYLIKTRGQQVTLSCSPISGHRSVSWYQQTPGQGLQFLFEYFSETQRNKGNFPGRFSGRQFSNSRSEMNVSTLELGDSALYLCASRAGLSTDTQYFGPGTRLTVL.

This clonotype was seen a handful of times. V is TRBV5-4 and J is TRBJ1-1; a weak D match, TRBD1 (5 bases). The CDR3 has 14 amino acids. Per the germline V gene, CDR1 is SGHNT and CDR2 is YYREEE (reference sequence). V lost 5 bases to trimming and J lost 6 bases, with 17 bases between them. The CDR3 DNA sequence: TGTGCCAGCAGTGATGCGGGGACGATAGCTGAAGCTTTCTTT. Translation: CASSDAGTIAEAFF. Based on the CDR3 plus reference TRBV5-4 and TRBJ1-1, the full variable domain is ETGVTQSPTHLIKTRGQQVTLRCSSQSGHNTVSWYQQALGQGPQFIFQYYREEENGRGNFPPRFSGLQFPNYSSELNVNALELDDSALYLCASSDAGTIAEAFFGQGTRLTVV.